This T cell receptor beta chain is from a study of blood T cell repertoires in COVID-19. Study context: Spain, Italy and the United States supplied samples that represented acute and convalescent COVID-19. T cells, B-cell-depleted T cells, or PBMCs provided the cDNA or gDNA that served as material.

Study processing details: The authors estimated nucleated cell counts from reference gene primer amplification. The assay was immunoSEQ multiplex PCR, and TCRdb's table has in-frame clones only and misses some. That table supplies the V and J calls and clone size; D and trimming were determined from the DNA. The sample records 250,000 to 350,000 clones, approximately 88% being singletons. The source material was peripheral blood. The source is a woman aged 30 to 39 who had recovered from COVID-19.

Here the CDR3 DNA reads TGTGCCATCAGTGATCAGTTCATGGGACAGGGTATCAATGAGCAGTTCTTC. Translated: CAISDQFMGQGINEQFF. The gene calls are TRBV10-3 and TRBJ2-1; 9 bases map to TRBD1. With 3 bases clipped from V and 6 bases from J, the junction kept 12 bases outside the gene matches. Germline CDR1 and CDR2: ENHRY and SYGVKD. There are 17 residues in the CDR3.